The 25 T cell receptor beta chains below all came from one sample that was sequenced in a study of radiation and T cells in renal cell carcinoma. Only in-frame clones appear in the TCRdb table, and some are missing; sequencing was by immunoSEQ multiplex PCR. The top ten hold almost 6% of the sample, which has some 76,000 clones, roughly 82% seen once. Time point given: blood 2 weeks post-SBRT. Treatment denoted: 15 Gy SBRT to primary tumor, nephrectomy 4 weeks later. The material sequenced was blood, taken from a patient whose treatment included radiotherapy and nephrectomy. These receptors all stem from a man in his fifties or sixties with renal cell carcinoma.

This chain uses TRBV5-1 with TRBJ2-7; 9 bases agree with TRBD2. The CDR3 runs 18 residues. Germline V gives CDR1 SGHRS, CDR2 YFSETQ. J gave up 1 base and V 0 bases, and 11 bases lay outside the gene matches. The CDR3 spells CASSLVGVATSGSYEQYF. The CDR3 region has the DNA TGCGCCAGCAGCTTGGTAGGGGTCGCGACTAGCGGTTCCTACGAGCAGTACTTC.

This chain connects TRBV19 to TRBJ2-7, with no clear D. The V end lost 9 bases, the J end lost 1 base, and 22 bases lay between the germline ends. This CDR3 has 16 residues. Germline V gives CDR1 LNHDA, CDR2 SQIVND (reference sequence). The CDR3 sequence is CARLTVGPDISYEQYF. DNA of the CDR3: TGTGCCAGACTGACGGTCGGGCCCGATATTTCCTACGAGCAGTACTTC.

V gene TRBV6-5 combines with J gene TRBJ2-3; D may be TRBD2 (7 bases). CDR3 length: 15 residues. CDR1 and CDR2 (germline): MNHEY, SVGAGI. V gave up 0 bases and J gave up 4 bases, with 11 bases separating them. The CDR3 here is CASSYSGGQADTQYF. The CDR3 bases are TGTGCCAGCAGTTACTCGGGGGGGCAGGCAGATACGCAGTATTTT.

J is TRBJ2-7 and V is TRBV19; 9 bases are shared with TRBD1. The CDR3 is 14 residues long. The germline V gene encodes CDR1 LNHDA and CDR2 SQIVND (reference sequence). Trimming took 6 bases from V and 3 from J; bases not matched to a gene: 6. The CDR3 region has the DNA TGTGCCAGTAGAGCCGGGACAGGGTACTACGAGCAGTACTTC. It translates to CASRAGTGYYEQYF.

V gene TRBV7-8 combines with J gene TRBJ1-5, with D tentatively TRBD1 (5 bases). The length of the CDR3 is 15 residues. V dropped 0 bases and J dropped 7 bases, with 13 bases sitting between them. Germline V gene data show CDR1 as SGHVS and CDR2 as FQNEAQ. In DNA form, the CDR3 reads TGTGCCAGCAGCTTAGCGTCCCCAGGGTTCCAGCCCCAGCATTTT. Translating gives CASSLASPGFQPQHF.

The V gene is TRBV5-1, the J gene TRBJ2-3; 8 nucleotides line up with TRBD2. The CDR3 length is 14 residues. In germline, CDR1 is SGHRS, CDR2 YFSETQ. V lost 2 bases to trimming and J lost 5 bases; unmatched junction nucleotides: 4. This chain's CDR3 is CASSLSSGGDTQYF. DNA for the CDR3: TGCGCCAGCAGCTTATCCAGCGGGGGAGATACGCAGTATTTT.

This chain connects TRBV6-1 to TRBJ2-7, with 11 bases matching TRBD2. Germline-derived CDR1 and CDR2 are MNHNS and SASEGT. CDR3 length: 15 amino acids. The V gene end was trimmed by 7 bases and the J gene end by 3 bases; junction bases not matched to a gene: 8. This CDR3 is CASTIDGTSGYEQYF. The DNA of the CDR3 is TGTGCCAGCACGATAGATGGGACTAGCGGCTACGAGCAGTACTTC.

This chain joins TRBV7-2 and TRBJ2-5; D is perhaps TRBD1 (5 bases). The last part of the DNA fits TRBJ2-7 better; the J call may be wrong. The CDR3 consists of 16 residues. Germline CDR1 SGHTA, CDR2 FQGNSA. CDR3 bases: TGTGCCAGCAGCTTGGGGCCCATTTTGCAACCATACGAGCAGTACTTC. Translating gives CASSLGPILQPYEQYF.

J is TRBJ1-2 and V is TRBV28; 8 nucleotides match TRBD1. The CDR3 loop spans 13 amino acids. Looked up from germline, CDR1 is MDHEN and CDR2 is SYDVKM. The V and J ends lost 3 bases and 6 bases, in that order; junction bases with no gene match: 3. CDR3 DNA sequence: TGTGCCAGCAGTTTTCAGGACAGGGATGGCTACACCTTC. The encoded protein is CASSFQDRDGYTF.

The V gene is TRBV5-4, the J gene TRBJ1-1; no clear D. Germline V gene lookup returns CDR1 SGHNT and CDR2 YYREEE (reference sequence). V was cut by 2 bases and J by 0 bases, with 8 bases left in between. CDR3 length: 14 residues. DNA of the CDR3: TGTGCCAGCAGCTTTGCGACGGTGAACACTGAAGCTTTCTTT. It yields the protein CASSFATVNTEAFF. Full variable domain (rest looked up from reference TRBV5-4 and TRBJ1-1): ETGVTQSPTHLIKTRGQQVTLRCSSQSGHNTVSWYQQALGQGPQFIFQYYREEENGRGNFPPRFSGLQFPNYSSELNVNALELDDSALYLCASSFATVNTEAFFGQGTRLTVV.

This chain connects TRBV30 to TRBJ1-3; 8 bases are shared with TRBD1. Trimming at V came to 2 bases and at J to 2 bases, leaving 2 bases not matched to a gene. The germline V gene has CDR1 GTSNPN and CDR2 SVGIG (reference sequence). There are 14 residues in the CDR3. DNA of the CDR3: TGTGCCTGGAGTACAGGGGGAGCTGGAAACACCATATATTTT. Amino acids: CAWSTGGAGNTIYF.

The chain joins TRBV19 to TRBJ2-3; maybe TRBD1 (5 bases). The CDR3 covers 17 residues. CDR1 is LNHDA and CDR2 is SQIVND in the germline V gene (reference sequence). V shed 0 bases and J shed 2 bases, with 15 bases lying between them. The CDR3 sequence: CASSIDTQDTDTDTQYF. The CDR3 region has the DNA TGTGCCAGTAGTATAGACACACAGGATACTGACACAGATACGCAGTATTTT.

This chain joins TRBV2 and TRBJ2-7, with TRBD2 matching 10 bases. CDR1 and CDR2 (germline): SNHLY, FYNNEI. V lost 1 base, J lost 7 bases, and 7 bases stayed unmatched. The CDR3 is made up of 15 amino acids. CDR3 nucleotides: TGTGCCAGCAGTGAAGATCTAGCGGGAGCAAGGGAGCAGTACTTC. Translated, it gives CASSEDLAGAREQYF.

This clone showed up just once. V and J are TRBV7-9 and TRBJ2-7; a possible D gene is TRBD1 (5 bases). This CDR3 has 14 amino acids. Germline V gene sequence: CDR1 SEHNR, CDR2 FQNEAQ (reference sequence). The germline V and J ends were trimmed by 1 base and 5 bases, with 12 bases remaining between them. The CDR3 nucleotides read TGTGCCAGCAGCTTAGACCCCAGGGTGCACGAGCAGTACTTC. The encoded protein is CASSLDPRVHEQYF. Filled out from reference TRBV7-9 and TRBJ2-7, the complete variable domain reads DTGVSQNPRHKITKRGQNVTFRCDPISEHNRLYWYRQTLGQGPEFLTYFQNEAQLEKSRLLSDRFSAERPKGSFSTLEIQRTEQGDSAMYLCASSLDPRVHEQYFGPGTRLTVT.

V is TRBV27 and J is TRBJ1-1; TRBD1 agrees at 12 bases. The V and J ends lost 3 bases and 4 bases, in that order; junction bases with no gene match: 9. CDR1 and CDR2 from the germline V gene are MNHEY and SMNVEV (reference sequence). The CDR3 covers 17 residues. The DNA of the CDR3 is TGTGCCAGCAGTTTCAACCCAGGGACAGGGGGCTTCACTGAAGCTTTCTTT. It is translated as CASSFNPGTGGFTEAFF.

V usage is TRBV2 and J usage is TRBJ1-6; TRBD1 matches 7 bases. Germline loops: CDR1 SNHLY, CDR2 FYNNEI. The V and J ends lost 6 bases and 7 bases, in that order; junction bases with no gene match: 3. CDR3 length: 13 amino acids. Here the CDR3 reads CASSGQENSPLHF. The CDR3 bases are TGTGCCAGCAGCGGACAGGAGAATTCACCCCTCCACTTT.

This sequence joins TRBV6-5 and TRBJ2-7; D not resolved. With 0 bases removed from V and 6 bases from J, the gap between germline ends came to 3 bases. Germline V CDR1 and CDR2: MNHEY, SVGAGI. This CDR3 region has 11 residues. The CDR3 region has the DNA TGTGCCAGCAGTTACTCGTTCGAGCAGTACTTC. This sequence encodes CASSYSFEQYF.

The chain links TRBV5-1 to TRBJ1-6; TRBD1 aligns across 9 bases. CDR3 length equals 14 residues. CDR1 SGHRS and CDR2 YFSETQ come from the germline V gene. J lost 7 bases, V lost 2 bases, and 1 base had no gene match. The CDR3 DNA follows: TGCGCCAGCAGCTTAGGACAGGGGAATTCACCCCTCCACTTT. Residues: CASSLGQGNSPLHF.

This clone was counted only a few times. The chain joins TRBV19 to TRBJ2-7; 7 positions agree with TRBD2. The CDR3 runs to 14 residues. Germline CDR1 and CDR2: LNHDA and SQIVND (reference sequence). Germline trimming cut 4 bases from V and 1 base from J; bases unmatched to any gene: 4. The CDR3 nucleotides are TGTGCCAGTAGTAGCGGGAGACGATCCTACGAGCAGTACTTC. Translating gives CASSSGRRSYEQYF. The whole variable domain, filled in from reference TRBV19 and TRBJ2-7, reads DGGITQSPKYLFRKEGQNVTLSCEQNLNHDAMYWYRQDPGQGLRLIYYSQIVNDFQKGDIAEGYSVSREKKESFPLTVTSAQKNPTAFYLCASSSGRRSYEQYFGPGTRLTVT.

The chain uses TRBV5-1 and TRBJ2-2; D not certain. The CDR3 is 15 residues long. The V end lost 4 bases, the J end lost 2 bases, and 12 bases lay between the germline ends. From germline, CDR1 is SGHRS and CDR2 YFSETQ. The CDR3 reads CASSLGPSNTGELFF. The CDR3 nucleotides are TGCGCCAGCAGCCTCGGGCCAAGCAACACCGGGGAGCTGTTTTTT. The full variable domain, completed using reference TRBV5-1 and TRBJ2-2, is KAGVTQTPRYLIKTRGQQVTLSCSPISGHRSVSWYQQTPGQGLQFLFEYFSETQRNKGNFPGRFSGRQFSNSRSEMNVSTLELGDSALYLCASSLGPSNTGELFFGEGSRLTVL.

The chain links TRBV14 to TRBJ2-3, with 7 bases matching TRBD2. CDR1 is SGHDN and CDR2 is FVKESK in the germline V gene. The trim removed 4 bases at V and 3 bases at J, leaving 7 bases unmatched. This CDR3 spans 15 amino acids. The CDR3 DNA follows: TGTGCCAGCAGCCCAACTAGCGCTGCGACAGATACGCAGTATTTT. It specifies CASSPTSAATDTQYF.

The chain links TRBV5-1 to TRBJ2-2; D is unclear. Trimming stripped 4 bases from V and 2 bases from J, with 3 bases between. Germline CDR1 and CDR2: SGHRS and YFSETQ. This CDR3 contains 12 residues. This CDR3 is CASSRNTGELFF. CDR3 nucleotides: TGCGCCAGCAGCCGCAACACCGGGGAGCTGTTTTTT.

J is TRBJ1-2 and V is TRBV9; TRBD1 aligns across 7 bases. The CDR3 is 15 amino acids. J gave up 5 bases and V 4 bases, and 11 bases lay outside the gene matches. Germline loops: CDR1 SGDLS, CDR2 YYNGEE. CDR3 coding DNA: TGTGCCAGCAGCCTCTCTGACGGGACAGCATATGGCTACACCTTC. Its translation: CASSLSDGTAYGYTF.

The V gene is TRBV25-1, the J gene TRBJ2-7, with TRBD2 identical over 7 bases. The closer fit of TRBJ2-1 to the DNA end suggests the J call may be wrong. There are 15 residues in the CDR3. CDR1 and CDR2 (germline): MGHDK, SYGVNS. This CDR3 is CASSEYGGGRFEQFF. The CDR3 DNA follows: TGTGCCAGCAGTGAATATGGCGGCGGGAGATTCGAGCAGTTCTTC.

This sequence joins TRBV10-1 and TRBJ2-7; D not certain. The CDR3 runs to 13 residues. Germline CDR1 and CDR2: WNHNN and SYGVQD (reference sequence). V gave up 4 bases and J gave up 2 bases, with 9 bases separating them. The DNA for the CDR3 is TGCGCCAGCAGTGGAGGTGGAACCTACGAGCAGTACTTC. Translation: CASSGGGTYEQYF.